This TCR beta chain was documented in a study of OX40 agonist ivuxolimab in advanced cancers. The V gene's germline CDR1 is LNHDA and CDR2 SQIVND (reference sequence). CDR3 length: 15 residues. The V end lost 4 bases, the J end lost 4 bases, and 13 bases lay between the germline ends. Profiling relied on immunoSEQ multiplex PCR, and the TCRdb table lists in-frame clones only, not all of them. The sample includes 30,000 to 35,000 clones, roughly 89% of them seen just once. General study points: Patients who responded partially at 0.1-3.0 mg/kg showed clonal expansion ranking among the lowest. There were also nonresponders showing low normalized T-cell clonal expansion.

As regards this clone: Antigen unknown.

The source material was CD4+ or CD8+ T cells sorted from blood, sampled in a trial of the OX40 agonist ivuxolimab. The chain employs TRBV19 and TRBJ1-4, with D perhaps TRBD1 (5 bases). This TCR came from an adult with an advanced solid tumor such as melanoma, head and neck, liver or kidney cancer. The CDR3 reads CASSTGTVFNEKLFF. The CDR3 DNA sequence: TGTGCCAGTAGTACCGGGACGGTGTTTAATGAAAAACTGTTTTTT.